This is a list of T cell receptor beta chains from one sample in a study of shared T cell receptors in the human thymus. Measured with immunoSEQ multiplex PCR; TCRdb has only the in-frame clones, and not every one. Found here are 630,000 or so clones, about 90% of them singletons; the top ten hold more than 0.009%. These records were also assigned to another study, of human thymus T cells.

Sequencing was carried out using thymocytes. The receptors originated from a boy in the first two years of life with a congenital heart defect. CDR3s include the opening cysteine and the closing phenylalanine or tryptophan. A D gene is named only where the DNA matches it firmly. Clone sizes are given selectively: once, few, many, or a class where the clone is expanded.

d_gene	j_gene	len	abundance	v_gene	CDR3nt	CDR3aa
NA	TRBJ2-7	14	NA	TRBV6-1	TGTGCCAGCAGTGACTGGGACACTTTCTACGAGCAGTACTTC	CASSDWDTFYEQYF
TRBD2	TRBJ2-2	17	NA	TRBV27	TGTGCCAGCAGACCGACGGGACTAGCGGGAAACACCGGGGAGCTGTTTTTT	CASRPTGLAGNTGELFF
NA	TRBJ1-2	12	NA	TRBV7-9	TGTGCCAGCAGTCGGCGGGACTATGGCTACACCTTC	CASSRRDYGYTF
NA	TRBJ2-5	11	NA	TRBV25-1	TGTGCCAGCAGTGAGTTGAGGGAGCAGTACTTC	CASSELREQYF
NA	TRBJ1-2	15	NA	TRBV5-1	TGCGCCAGCAGCCCATCGGCGGAAGGGGACTATGGCTACACCTTC	CASSPSAEGDYGYTF
TRBD1	TRBJ2-1	15	NA	TRBV27	TGTGCCAGCAGTTTTGTGGGACAGGGGGCAAATGAGCAGTTCTTC	CASSFVGQGANEQFF
NA	TRBJ1-2	12	NA	TRBV7-8	TGTGCCAGCAGCGTGGGGGGGAATGGCTACACCTTC	CASSVGGNGYTF
TRBD1	TRBJ2-7	15	NA	TRBV27	TGTGCCAGCAGTCTCTCCGGGACAGGGGGCTACGAGCAGTACTTC	CASSLSGTGGYEQYF
NA	TRBJ2-2	13	few	TRBV19	TGTGCCAGTACCTCATGGGAGGCCGGGGAGCTGTTTTTT	CASTSWEAGELFF
NA	TRBJ2-3	16	NA	TRBV4-3	TGCGCCAGCAGCCAAGATCTTGGACTAAGCACAGATACGCAGTATTTT	CASSQDLGLSTDTQYF
TRBD1	TRBJ1-5	15	NA	TRBV7-2	TGTGCCATCGACAGGGACGGCGATAGCAATCAGCCCCAGCATTTT	CAIDRDGDSNQPQHF
TRBD2	TRBJ2-4	15	NA	TRBV5-6	TGTACCAGCAGCCTGGACGGGAGGGCCGGAAACATTCAGTACTTC	CTSSLDGRAGNIQYF
NA	TRBJ2-7	16	NA	TRBV28	TGTGCCAGCAGTTCCCCTCCCCCTGGCAGCTCCTACGAGCAGTACTTC	CASSSPPPGSSYEQYF
TRBD1	TRBJ1-1	15	NA	TRBV19	TGTGCCAGTAGAATTTCGGGACAGGGGGTTGTTGAAGCTTTCTTT	CASRISGQGVVEAFF
TRBD1	TRBJ2-1	15	few	TRBV10-3	TGTGCCATCAGTGTAGGGGACAGGGAGTACAATGAGCAGTTCTTC	CAISVGDREYNEQFF
TRBD2	TRBJ2-7	16	NA	TRBV27	TGTGCCAGCAGTTTATGGCCTAGCGGGGGTTTCTACGAGCAGTACTTC	CASSLWPSGGFYEQYF
TRBD1	TRBJ2-7	17	NA	TRBV7-3	TGTGCCAGCAGCTTGCAGCAGCCGGGACAGGAGGACTACGAGCAGTACTTC	CASSLQQPGQEDYEQYF
TRBD1	TRBJ2-1	17	NA	TRBV7-9	TGTGCCAGCAGCTTTCGGAGAGACAGGGGGCGTTTGCATGAGCAGTTCTTC	CASSFRRDRGRLHEQFF
NA	TRBJ2-7	12	NA	TRBV30	TGTGCCTGGAGTGTCAGCTCCTACGAGCAGTACTTC	CAWSVSSYEQYF
NA	TRBJ2-1	13	NA	TRBV6-5	TGTGCCAGCAGTTACGGTATCGGGGATGAGCAGTTCTTC	CASSYGIGDEQFF
NA	TRBJ1-6	15	NA	TRBV15	TGTGCCACCAGCAGAGCGACAGGTCGCAATTCACCCCTCCACTTT	CATSRATGRNSPLHF
NA	TRBJ1-6	20	NA	TRBV28	TGTGCCAGCAGCCCGACCGGGTCCTACCTCTCCACCTCCTATAATTCACCCCTCCACTTT	CASSPTGSYLSTSYNSPLHF
NA	TRBJ2-7	13	NA	TRBV28	TGTGCCAGCAGTCCTACAGGCACCTACGAGCAGTACTTC	CASSPTGTYEQYF
TRBD1	TRBJ1-5	14	NA	TRBV19	TGTGCCAGTAGTCCCGGACAGGTCAATCAGCCCCAGCATTTT	CASSPGQVNQPQHF
NA	TRBJ2-7	14	NA	TRBV4-3	TGCGCCAGCAGCCAGTCGACAGCCAACTACGAGCAGTACTTC	CASSQSTANYEQYF
TRBD2	TRBJ2-3	16	NA	TRBV7-6	TGTGCCAGCAGCTTAGGACTAGCGGGGAGCACAGATACGCAGTATTTT	CASSLGLAGSTDTQYF
NA	TRBJ2-7	14	few	TRBV4-3	TGCGCCAGCAGCCAAGACAGGGCGTACTACGAGCAGTACTTC	CASSQDRAYYEQYF
NA	TRBJ1-3	15	NA	TRBV10-3	TGTGCCATCAGTGACTCGACAGAGAAAGGAAACACCATATATTTT	CAISDSTEKGNTIYF
NA	TRBJ1-4	12	NA	TRBV11-2	TGTGCCAGTAAGCCGCCGGGGGAAAAACTGTTTTTT	CASKPPGEKLFF
TRBD2	TRBJ2-1	16	NA	TRBV6-4	TGTGCCAGCAGTGACTCCCGACTAGCGGGAGGCAATGAGCAGTTCTTC	CASSDSRLAGGNEQFF
NA	TRBJ2-6	20	NA	TRBV14	TGTGCCAGCAGCCACCCAGGGGGGCGTAGTAAGATCTCTGGGGCCAACGTCCTGACTTTC	CASSHPGGRSKISGANVLTF
TRBD1	TRBJ1-3	20	NA	TRBV15	TGTGCCACCAGCAGGACGGAGAGTAAGGGACAGGTGGCCTCTGGAAACACCATATATTTT	CATSRTESKGQVASGNTIYF
TRBD1	TRBJ1-2	17	NA	TRBV11-2	TGTGCCAGCAGCTCCGGGACAGGCGTACTAGCTAACTATGGCTACACCTTC	CASSSGTGVLANYGYTF
TRBD2	TRBJ2-3	16	NA	TRBV6-5	TGTGCCAGCAGTTACTCGAGGCGGGAGGGAACAGATACGCAGTATTTT	CASSYSRREGTDTQYF
NA	TRBJ2-5	13	NA	TRBV7-3	TGTGCCAGCAGCTCACAGGGAGACGAGACCCAGTACTTC	CASSSQGDETQYF
TRBD1	TRBJ1-5	15	NA	TRBV30	TGTGCCTGGGAAGTAGGGGACAGGCCAAATCAGCCCCAGCATTTT	CAWEVGDRPNQPQHF
TRBD2	TRBJ2-7	17	NA	TRBV7-9	TGTGCCAGCAGACCCCTACGCTCTAGCGGGAGAAGGTACGAGCAGTACTTC	CASRPLRSSGRRYEQYF
NA	TRBJ1-3	14	NA	TRBV12-5	TGTGCTAGTGGTTTGAACAGCTCTGGAAACACCATATATTTT	CASGLNSSGNTIYF
TRBD1	TRBJ1-1	17	once	TRBV5-1	TGCGCCAGCAGCTGGAAGACAGGGCAGAATATGAACACTGAAGCTTTCTTT	CASSWKTGQNMNTEAFF
NA	TRBJ2-7	17	NA	TRBV7-2	TGTGCCTCCAGCAGAGAAATCACGGAGGGCAGCTCCTACGAGCAGTACTTC	CASSREITEGSSYEQYF
NA	TRBJ1-5	15	NA	TRBV2	TGTGCCAGCAGCCTAATGAGGACAGCAAATCAGCCCCAGCATTTT	CASSLMRTANQPQHF